The following is a T cell receptor (beta chain) sequence with its context. This sample is drawn from a study of blood T cell repertoires in COVID-19. Turning to the study itself: There were acute and convalescent COVID-19 samples, and they came from the United States, Italy and Spain.

The length of the CDR3 is 16 residues. In the authors' methods: Estimates of nucleated cell counts were drawn from the amplification of reference gene primers. The table came from immunoSEQ multiplex PCR; TCRdb's copy has only in-frame clones and leaves some out. D and trimming were read from the DNA, whereas the V and J calls and clone size are those reported in that table. Among fewer than 150,000 clones, around 86% were seen once, and the ten largest hold around 20%. The chain uses TRBV21-1 and TRBJ2-3; the table gives TRBD2 as D, unverified against the DNA. TRBV21-1 is deemed a pseudogene. The TCR comes from a woman in her fifties or sixties who had recovered from COVID-19. Source material: peripheral blood. The CDR3 region has the DNA TGTGCCAGCAGCAAAGAAGCTAGCCTAAGCACAGATACGCAGTATTTT. This translates into CASSKEASLSTDTQYF.